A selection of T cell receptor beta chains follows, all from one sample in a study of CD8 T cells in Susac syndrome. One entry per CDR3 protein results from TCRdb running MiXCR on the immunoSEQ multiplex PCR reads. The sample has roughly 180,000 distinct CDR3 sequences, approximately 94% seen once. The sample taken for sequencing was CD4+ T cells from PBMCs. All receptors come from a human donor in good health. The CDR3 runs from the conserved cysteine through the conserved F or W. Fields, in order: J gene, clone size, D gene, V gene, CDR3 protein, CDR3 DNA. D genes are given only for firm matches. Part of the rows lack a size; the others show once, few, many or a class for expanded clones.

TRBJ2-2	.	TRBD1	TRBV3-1	CASSQASGGWNGELFF	TGTGCCAGCAGCCAAGCCTCAGGGGGCTGGAACGGGGAGCTGTTTTTT
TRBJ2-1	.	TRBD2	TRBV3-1	CASSHGTSSNEQFF	TGTGCCAGCAGCCATGGGACTAGTTCCAATGAGCAGTTCTTC
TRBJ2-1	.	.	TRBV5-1	CASSLGPGGAVYNEQFF	TGCGCCAGCAGCTTGGGCCCCGGGGGAGCGGTATACAATGAGCAGTTCTTC
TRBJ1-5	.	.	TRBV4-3	CASSQDLGLEGDQPQHF	TGCGCCAGCAGCCAAGATCTGGGGCTCGAAGGGGATCAGCCCCAGCATTTT
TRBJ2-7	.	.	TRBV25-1	CASSGTLTYEQYF	TGTGCCAGCAGCGGGACTCTTACTTACGAGCAGTACTTC
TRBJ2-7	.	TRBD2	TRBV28	CASSLEVAGGHEQYF	TGTGCCAGCAGTTTAGAAGTAGCGGGAGGCCACGAGCAGTACTTC
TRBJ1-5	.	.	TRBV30	CAWGSNQPQHF	TGTGCCTGGGGTAGCAATCAGCCCCAGCATTTT
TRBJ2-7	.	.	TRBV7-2	CASSLVGSMVAEQYF	TGTGCCAGCAGCTTAGTTGGGTCGATGGTTGCCGAGCAGTACTTC
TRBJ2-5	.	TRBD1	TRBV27	CASSPWTGPQETQYF	TGTGCCAGCAGTCCTTGGACAGGGCCCCAAGAGACCCAGTACTTC
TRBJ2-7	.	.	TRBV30	CAWSSPYEQYF	TGTGCCTGGAGTTCCCCTTACGAGCAGTACTTC
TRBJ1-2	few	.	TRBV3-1	CASSHLGSSVNGYTF	TGTGCCAGCAGCCATCTTGGCAGTTCCGTTAACGGCTACACCTTC
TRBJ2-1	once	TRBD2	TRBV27	CASREGLAGGEQFF	TGTGCCAGCAGAGAGGGACTAGCGGGAGGTGAGCAGTTCTTC
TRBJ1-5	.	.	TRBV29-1	CSVGWQGNQPQHF	TGCAGCGTTGGGTGGCAGGGCAATCAGCCCCAGCATTTT
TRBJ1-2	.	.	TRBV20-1	CSASDRGQINYGYTF	TGCAGTGCCTCCGACCGTGGGCAGATTAACTATGGCTACACCTTC
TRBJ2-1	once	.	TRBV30	CAWRDPPQYNEQFF	TGTGCCTGGAGGGACCCTCCGCAATACAATGAGCAGTTCTTC
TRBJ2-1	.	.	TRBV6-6	CASSRILNEQFF	TGTGCCAGCAGCCGGATATTGAATGAGCAGTTCTTC
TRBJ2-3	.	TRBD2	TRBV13	CASSLGLAGASTDTQYF	TGTGCCAGCAGCTTGGGACTAGCGGGAGCTAGCACAGATACGCAGTATTTT
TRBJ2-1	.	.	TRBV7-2	CASSLGLAEYNEQFF	TGTGCCAGCAGCTTAGGTCTAGCAGAATACAATGAGCAGTTCTTC
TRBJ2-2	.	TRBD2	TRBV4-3	CASSQGLAGDSPGELFF	TGCGCCAGCAGCCAAGGACTAGCGGGAGATTCCCCCGGGGAGCTGTTTTTT
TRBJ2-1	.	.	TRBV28	CASSLVGNYNEQFF	TGTGCCAGCAGTTTGGTCGGGAATTACAATGAGCAGTTCTTC
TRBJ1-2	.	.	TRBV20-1	CSASRPGGYTF	TGCAGTGCTAGCAGGCCGGGGGGCTACACCTTC
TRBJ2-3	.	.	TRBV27	CASSPGSLSTDTQYF	TGTGCCAGCAGTCCGGGATCCCTTTCCACAGATACGCAGTATTTT
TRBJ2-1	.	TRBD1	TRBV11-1	CASSLGQGAAEQFF	TGTGCCAGCAGCCTCGGACAGGGGGCAGCTGAGCAGTTCTTC
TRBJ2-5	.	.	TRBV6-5	CASSYRQGRGETQYF	TGTGCCAGCAGTTACAGACAGGGTCGGGGGGAGACCCAGTACTTC
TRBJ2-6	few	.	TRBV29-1	CSVVESGANVLTF	TGCAGCGTTGTAGAGTCTGGGGCCAACGTCCTGACTTTC
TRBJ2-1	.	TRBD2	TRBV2	CASRRGLAGNNEQFF	TGTGCCAGCAGAAGAGGGCTAGCGGGCAACAATGAGCAGTTCTTC
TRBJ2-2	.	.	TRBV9	CASSRVGAKAGELFF	TGTGCCAGCAGTAGGGTGGGGGCGAAGGCCGGGGAGCTGTTTTTT
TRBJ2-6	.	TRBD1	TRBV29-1	CSVEARTKQGAGANVLTF	TGCAGCGTTGAAGCGCGAACTAAACAGGGGGCTGGGGCCAACGTCCTGACTTTC
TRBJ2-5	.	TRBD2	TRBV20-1	CSALEGGRQETQYF	TGCAGTGCCCTCGAGGGCGGGAGACAAGAGACCCAGTACTTC
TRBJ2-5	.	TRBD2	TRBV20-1	CSARGWSSGRAIKETQYF	TGCAGTGCACGGGGCTGGTCTAGCGGGAGGGCCATAAAAGAGACCCAGTACTTC
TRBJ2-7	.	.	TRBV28	CASSLTTSSYEQYF	TGTGCCAGCAGTTTAACCACTAGCTCCTACGAGCAGTACTTC
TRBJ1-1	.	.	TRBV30	CAWRPNGKAFF	TGTGCCTGGAGACCCAACGGGAAAGCTTTCTTT
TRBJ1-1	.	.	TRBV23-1	CASSQSPFSTANTEAFF	TGCGCCAGCAGTCAATCCCCGTTTTCGACAGCGAACACTGAAGCTTTCTTT
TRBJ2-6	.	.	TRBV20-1	CSARSHVGSGANVLTF	TGCAGTGCTAGATCACATGTCGGTTCCGGGGCCAACGTCCTGACTTTC
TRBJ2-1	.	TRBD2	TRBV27	CASKRDSYNEQFF	TGTGCCAGCAAGCGGGATAGTTACAATGAGCAGTTCTTC
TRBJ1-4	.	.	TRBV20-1	CSARDRARSNEKLFF	TGCAGTGCTAGAGACAGGGCAAGGAGTAATGAAAAACTGTTTTTT
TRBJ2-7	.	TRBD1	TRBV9	CASSVAGQTYEQYF	TGTGCCAGCAGCGTAGCGGGACAGACCTACGAGCAGTACTTC
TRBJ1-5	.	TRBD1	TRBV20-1	CSATTQTGGNQPQHF	TGCAGTGCTACAACTCAAACAGGGGGCAATCAGCCCCAGCATTTT
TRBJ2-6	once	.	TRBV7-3	CASSIASFGANVLTF	TGTGCCAGCAGCATCGCTAGCTTTGGGGCCAACGTCCTGACTTTC
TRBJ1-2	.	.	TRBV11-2	CASSFAPGRLDGYTF	TGTGCCAGCAGCTTCGCTCCTGGCAGGTTGGATGGCTACACCTTC
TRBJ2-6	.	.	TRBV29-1	CSAPLENSGANVLTF	TGCAGCGCTCCCCTTGAGAACTCTGGGGCCAACGTCCTGACTTTC
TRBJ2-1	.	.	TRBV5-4	CASSLYPEGDEQFF	TGTGCCAGCAGCTTGTACCCCGAAGGCGATGAGCAGTTCTTC
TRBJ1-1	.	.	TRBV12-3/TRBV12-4	CATRGQLNTEAFF	TGTGCCACCAGGGGACAACTGAACACTGAAGCTTTCTTT
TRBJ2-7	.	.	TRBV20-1	CSARAGRGGEQYF	TGCAGTGCTAGAGCAGGCAGGGGTGGCGAGCAGTACTTC
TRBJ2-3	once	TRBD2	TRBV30	CAWSISSGRTDTQYF	TGTGCCTGGAGTATTTCTAGCGGGAGGACAGATACGCAGTATTTT
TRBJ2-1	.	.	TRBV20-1	CSVRGTRELYNEQFF	TGCAGTGTCAGGGGGACGCGGGAGTTGTACAATGAGCAGTTCTTC
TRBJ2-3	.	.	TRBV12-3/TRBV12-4	CASSSSGGGPTDTQYF	.
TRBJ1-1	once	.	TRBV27	CASSARNTEAFF	TGTGCCAGCAGTGCCCGGAACACTGAAGCTTTCTTT
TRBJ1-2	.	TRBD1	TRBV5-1	CASSTGQGIYGYTF	TGCGCCAGCAGCACCGGACAGGGAATCTATGGCTACACCTTC
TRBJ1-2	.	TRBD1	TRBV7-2	CASSPDRVLIYGYTF	TGTGCCAGCAGCCCCGACAGGGTACTGATCTATGGCTACACCTTC
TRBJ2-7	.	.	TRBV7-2	CASSSWTPRGSYEQYF	TGTGCCAGCAGCTCCTGGACACCTCGGGGCTCCTACGAGCAGTACTTC